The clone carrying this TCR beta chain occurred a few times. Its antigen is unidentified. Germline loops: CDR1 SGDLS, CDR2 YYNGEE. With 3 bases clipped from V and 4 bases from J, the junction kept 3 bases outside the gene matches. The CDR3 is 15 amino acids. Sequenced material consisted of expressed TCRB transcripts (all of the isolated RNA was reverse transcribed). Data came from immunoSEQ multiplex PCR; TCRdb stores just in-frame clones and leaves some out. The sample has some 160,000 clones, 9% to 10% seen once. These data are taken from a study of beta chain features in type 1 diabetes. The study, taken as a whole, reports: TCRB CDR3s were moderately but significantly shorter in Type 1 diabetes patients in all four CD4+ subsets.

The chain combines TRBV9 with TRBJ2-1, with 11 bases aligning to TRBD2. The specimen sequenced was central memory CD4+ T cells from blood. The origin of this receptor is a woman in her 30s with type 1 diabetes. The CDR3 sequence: CASSELAGAYNEQFF. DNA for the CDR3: TGTGCCAGCAGCGAACTAGCGGGAGCTTACAATGAGCAGTTCTTC.